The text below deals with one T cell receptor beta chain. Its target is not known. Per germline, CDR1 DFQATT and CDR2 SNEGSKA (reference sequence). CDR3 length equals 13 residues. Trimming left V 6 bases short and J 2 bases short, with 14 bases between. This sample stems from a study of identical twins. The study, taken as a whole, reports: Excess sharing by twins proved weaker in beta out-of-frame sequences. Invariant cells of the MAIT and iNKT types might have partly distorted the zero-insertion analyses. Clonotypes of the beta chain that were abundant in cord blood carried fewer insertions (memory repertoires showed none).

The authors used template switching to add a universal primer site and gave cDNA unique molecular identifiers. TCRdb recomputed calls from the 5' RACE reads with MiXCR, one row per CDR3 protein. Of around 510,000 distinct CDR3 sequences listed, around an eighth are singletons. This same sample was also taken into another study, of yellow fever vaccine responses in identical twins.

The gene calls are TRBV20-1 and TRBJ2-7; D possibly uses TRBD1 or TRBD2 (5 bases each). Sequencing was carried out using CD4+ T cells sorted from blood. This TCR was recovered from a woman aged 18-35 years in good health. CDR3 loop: CSAGTGATYEQYF. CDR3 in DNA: TGCAGTGCGGGTACCGGGGCAACCTACGAGCAGTACTTC.